This entry describes one T cell receptor beta chain. As yet, its antigen is unknown. The CDR3 covers 13 residues. V was clipped by 8 bases and J by 2 bases; unmatched bases: 9. Per the germline V gene, CDR1 is GTSNPN and CDR2 is SVGIG (reference sequence). This sample stems from a study of PD-1 blockade in classical Hodgkin lymphoma. Repertoires were generated with immunoSEQ multiplex PCR, while TCRdb's copy carries only in-frame clones and drops some. The table lists about 110,000 clones, around 89% of them singletons. Overall study findings and caveats: In CD4+ cells, TCR diversity went up significantly by C4D1, but in CD8+ cells it did not. Causes of the repertoire differences remain undefined, possibly disease activity or prior therapy.

Every patient had relapsed following autologous stem cell transplantation, and cohorts differed in brentuximab vedotin exposure. Sequencing used peripheral blood mononuclear cells (PBMCs), obtained before the second cycle of nivolumab. The sequence derives from a human donor with classical Hodgkin lymphoma. This chain uses TRBV30 with TRBJ2-7, with TRBD2 matching over 7 bases. CDR3 residues: CALQAGPAYEQYF. The CDR3 DNA reads as TGTGCCCTCCAAGCGGGACCAGCCTACGAGCAGTACTTC.